This TCR beta chain stems from a study of long-term antiretroviral therapy in people with HIV. CDR3 size: 13 residues. V gave up 6 bases and J gave up 5 bases, with 14 bases separating them. CDR1 and CDR2 from the germline V gene are SNHLY and FYNNEI. By frequency in the sample, this clone is medium-sized. Its antigen is currently unknown. Survey-level resolution applied to immunoSEQ assay v3.0. This table comes from immunoSEQ multiplex PCR, and its TCRdb copy is limited to in-frame clones, with some not included. The sample lists some 17,000 clones, 70% to 80% occurring once. Study-level results: All time points showed a repertoire dominated by clones expanded before ART.

The V call is TRBV2, the J call TRBJ2-7; D is ambiguous. The receptor comes from a young man with HIV. The sample in question was unsorted PBMCs, obtained at the start of antiretroviral therapy. CDR3 residues: CASRVDLVHEQYF. For the CDR3, the DNA is TGTGCCAGCAGGGTAGACCTAGTGCACGAGCAGTACTTC.